These 24 T cell receptor beta chains were all obtained from the same sample, sequenced in a study of tumor-infiltrating lymphocytes in localized non-small cell lung cancer. The data were produced by immunoSEQ multiplex PCR, yet TCRdb's version contains in-frame clones alone and is incomplete. The top ten hold about 6.4% of the sample, which has around 17,000 clones, less than 85% seen once. The source material was lung tumor tissue. The receptors originated from a human donor with non-small cell lung cancer.

This chain joins TRBV9 and TRBJ2-6; D perhaps matches TRBD2 (6 bases). Germline lookup yields CDR1 SGDLS and CDR2 YYNGEE. CDR3 length: 17 residues. The ends were cut back, 3 bases at V and 0 bases at J, with 13 bases in the middle. The CDR3 DNA reads as TGTGCCAGCAGCGGACTTATGGAGGGCTCTGGGGCCAACGTCCTGACTTTC. It encodes CASSGLMEGSGANVLTF.

This clone was seen a single time. The rearrangement links TRBV14 to TRBJ2-2, with D possibly being TRBD2 (5 bases). V shed 0 bases and J shed 4 bases, with 12 bases lying between them. This CDR3 spans 16 amino acids. Germline CDR1 is SGHDN and CDR2 is FVKESK. In DNA, the CDR3 is TGTGCCAGCAGCCAAGACTACGGGCGGGTCACCGGGGAGCTGTTTTTT. Amino acid sequence: CASSQDYGRVTGELFF.

V gene TRBV19 combines with J gene TRBJ2-2; tentatively, D is TRBD2 (6 bases). Per germline, CDR1 LNHDA and CDR2 SQIVND (reference sequence). Deletions cut 3 bases from V and 3 bases from J, with 11 bases between. This CDR3 has 15 residues. The CDR3 loop reads CASSIGGVDTGELFF. The CDR3 coding sequence is TGTGCCAGTAGTATCGGGGGAGTCGACACCGGGGAGCTGTTTTTT.

The genes are TRBV7-8 and TRBJ2-7; weak D call: TRBD1 (5 bases). V lost 1 base and J 4 bases, leaving 11 bases between the germline ends. This CDR3 has 14 residues. Germline V CDR1 and CDR2: SGHVS, FQNEAQ. CDR3 nucleotides: TGTGCCAGCAGCTTAGTTCCAGGGTCTTACGAGCAGTACTTC. This translates into CASSLVPGSYEQYF.

CDR3 region: CASSPGQGTGEQYF. In nucleotides, the CDR3 is TGTGCCAGCTCACCGGGACAGGGAACGGGCGAGCAGTACTTC. The genes are TRBV18 and TRBJ2-7, with TRBD1 identical over 9 bases. Trimming cost V 3 bases and J 6 bases; bases outside gene matches: 6. The CDR3 has 14 residues. Germline V lookup: CDR1 KGHSH, CDR2 LQKENI.

The gene calls are TRBV6-1 and TRBJ1-5; unclear D gene. Trimming removed 6 bases at V and 11 bases at J, with 11 bases between. Germline loops: CDR1 MNHNS, CDR2 SASEGT. The CDR3 has 11 residues. The DNA of the CDR3 is TGTGCCAGCAGGGGCCAGGAGGCCCAGCATTTT. Its translation: CASRGQEAQHF.

This chain connects TRBV15 to TRBJ1-3, with D unresolved. Trimming shortened V by 1 base and J by 5 bases, and 9 bases separated the two germline ends. This CDR3 comprises 14 residues. Germline assignment: CDR1 LNHNV and CDR2 YYDKDF (reference sequence). The CDR3 coding sequence is TGTGCCACCAGCAGAGCTGCAGAGAGAAACACCATATATTTT. Protein sequence: CATSRAAERNTIYF.

V usage is TRBV5-4 and J usage is TRBJ2-1; TRBD2 aligns across 7 bases. This CDR3 is built from 16 residues. The V and J ends lost 0 bases and 0 bases, in that order; junction bases with no gene match: 3. In germline, CDR1 is SGHNT, CDR2 YYREEE (reference sequence). The CDR3: CASSLEGGSSYNEQFF. Here the CDR3 DNA reads TGTGCCAGCAGCTTGGAAGGCGGGAGCTCCTACAATGAGCAGTTCTTC.

This clone was picked up one time. The V and J genes are TRBV2 and TRBJ2-7, with D unclear. V was shortened by 1 base and J by 6 bases, with 10 bases between the two germline ends. Looked up from germline, CDR1 is SNHLY and CDR2 is FYNNEI. The CDR3 totals 13 residues. The CDR3 protein is CASSEVSGIEQYF. DNA for the CDR3: TGTGCCAGCAGTGAAGTCAGTGGGATCGAGCAGTACTTC.

The V call is TRBV14, the J call TRBJ2-2; a weak D match, TRBD2 (5 bases). This CDR3 spans 14 amino acids. Germline CDR1 reads SGHDN; CDR2 reads FVKESK. The V and J ends lost 5 bases and 6 bases respectively, with 13 bases between them. CDR3 in amino acids: CASSVQRAAGELFF. CDR3 in DNA: TGTGCCAGCAGCGTCCAGAGGGCGGCCGGGGAGCTGTTTTTT.

The rearrangement uses TRBV5-1 and TRBJ2-7; the D gene is possibly TRBD2 (6 bases). Per germline, CDR1 SGHRS and CDR2 YFSETQ. Deletions cut 2 bases from V and 7 bases from J, with 13 bases between. The CDR3 covers 13 residues. The CDR3 DNA reads as TGCGCCAGCAGCTTTGCAGGGACTCAAGAGCAGTACTTC. It is translated as CASSFAGTQEQYF.

The rearrangement joins TRBV5-1 to TRBJ2-6, with D unclear. The V end was cut by 0 bases, the J end by 0 bases, with 7 bases between. In germline, CDR1 is SGHRS, CDR2 YFSETQ. There are 16 residues in the CDR3. The DNA for the CDR3 is TGCGCCAGCAGCTTGGCCGATCGCTCTGGGGCCAACGTCCTGACTTTC. As protein: CASSLADRSGANVLTF. Full variable domain (missing parts from reference TRBV5-1 and TRBJ2-6): KAGVTQTPRYLIKTRGQQVTLSCSPISGHRSVSWYQQTPGQGLQFLFEYFSETQRNKGNFPGRFSGRQFSNSRSEMNVSTLELGDSALYLCASSLADRSGANVLTFGAGSRLTVL.

This sequence joins TRBV5-6 and TRBJ2-7; the D is unclear. Trimming left V 4 bases short and J 4 bases short, with 12 bases between. The CDR3 has 13 residues. Per germline, CDR1 SGHDT and CDR2 YYEEEE. The CDR3 nucleotides are TGTGCCAGCAGCCACGACGTAGGGTACGAGCAGTACTTC. It encodes CASSHDVGYEQYF.

This sequence joins TRBV7-8 and TRBJ1-2, with a possible D match to TRBD1 (6 bases). Germline V lookup: CDR1 SGHVS, CDR2 FQNEAQ. CDR3 length: 13 residues. V was shortened by 0 bases and J by 7 bases, with 9 bases between the two germline ends. The CDR3 is CASSLARGSGYTF. The DNA for the CDR3 is TGTGCCAGCAGCTTAGCCAGGGGATCTGGCTACACCTTC. Together with reference TRBV7-8 and TRBJ1-2, the CDR3 gives the full variable domain: GAGVSQSPRYKVAKRGQDVALRCDPISGHVSLFWYQQALGQGPEFLTYFQNEAQLDKSGLPSDRFFAERPEGSVSTLKIQRTQQEDSAVYLCASSLARGSGYTFGSGTRLTVV.

This clone was counted only a few times. The genes are TRBV9 and TRBJ1-2; the D gene is possibly TRBD1 (5 bases). V shed 4 bases and J shed 5 bases, with 12 bases lying between them. Germline V gives CDR1 SGDLS, CDR2 YYNGEE. The CDR3 extends over 13 amino acids. The CDR3 here is CASSSDRPYGYTF. In DNA form, the CDR3 reads TGTGCCAGCAGCTCCGACAGACCATATGGCTACACCTTC.

The chain couples TRBV25-1 to TRBJ2-5; tentatively, D is TRBD1 (6 bases). Between the trimmed V and J ends, which lost 2 bases and 6 bases, there was a span of 10 bases. The CDR3 loop spans 13 amino acids. Germline V gene lookup returns CDR1 MGHDK and CDR2 SYGVNS. CDR3 in DNA: TGTGCCAGCAGTGAAAGGGGGTCGAAGACCCAGTACTTC. Translation gives CASSERGSKTQYF.

This sequence joins TRBV27 and TRBJ1-1; the D gene is possibly TRBD1 (6 bases). From germline, CDR1 is MNHEY and CDR2 SMNVEV (reference sequence). The CDR3 is 14 amino acids. Deletions cut 4 bases from V and 1 base from J, with 10 bases between. This chain's CDR3 is CASSSRGQNTEAFF. CDR3 sequence (DNA): TGTGCCAGCAGTTCCAGGGGCCAGAACACTGAAGCTTTCTTT.

The DNA for the CDR3 is TGTGCCAGCAGTGAAGCGCGTCTAGCGGGAGGATACGAGCAGTACTTC. It specifies CASSEARLAGGYEQYF. The rearrangement joins TRBV2 to TRBJ2-7; 11 bases line up with TRBD2. The length of the CDR3 is 16 residues. Germline CDR1 and CDR2: SNHLY and FYNNEI. V trimming: 0 bases; J trimming: 4 bases; junction bases outside the gene matches: 5.

The chain uses TRBV9 and TRBJ2-2, with 11 bases matching TRBD2. The J segment lost 2 bases and the V segment lost 4 bases, leaving 7 bases of the junction unmatched. The germline V gene encodes CDR1 SGDLS and CDR2 YYNGEE. This CDR3 spans 17 amino acids. This chain's CDR3 is CASSIETSGTNTGELFF. The CDR3 coding sequence is TGTGCCAGCAGCATAGAGACTAGCGGGACCAACACCGGGGAGCTGTTTTTT.

The chain uses TRBV27 and TRBJ1-5; D is uncertain. Germline V CDR1 and CDR2: MNHEY, SMNVEV (reference sequence). The germline V and J ends were trimmed by 8 bases and 5 bases, with 7 bases remaining between them. This CDR3 spans 11 amino acids. CDR3 DNA: TGTGCCAGCCTTAATGATCAGCCCCAGCATTTT. It translates to CASLNDQPQHF.

V and J are TRBV5-6 and TRBJ2-3; D is unclear. The CDR3 covers 11 residues. Germline V gives CDR1 SGHDT, CDR2 YYEEEE. The germline V and J ends were trimmed by 3 bases and 5 bases, with 4 bases remaining between them. The chain's CDR3 is CASSYQDTQYF. Here the CDR3 DNA reads TGTGCCAGCAGCTATCAAGATACGCAGTATTTT. The complete variable domain, with remaining parts taken from reference TRBV5-6 and TRBJ2-3, reads DAGVTQSPTHLIKTRGQQVTLRCSPKSGHDTVSWYQQALGQGPQFIFQYYEEEERQRGNFPDRFSGHQFPNYSSELNVNALLLGDSALYLCASSYQDTQYFGPGTRLTVL.

The chain uses TRBV19 and TRBJ2-5; 9 bases are shared with TRBD1. TRBJ2-7 matches the DNA end more closely, so the J call is doubtful. This CDR3 region has 14 residues. The germline CDR1 and CDR2 sequences are LNHDA and SQIVND (reference sequence). The CDR3 sequence is CASSMVTGGYEQYF. As DNA, the CDR3 is TGTGCCAGTAGTATGGTGACAGGGGGCTACGAGCAGTACTTC.

The chain employs TRBV9 and TRBJ2-5; TRBD2 matches 7 bases. The CDR3 runs 14 residues. The V gene end was trimmed by 4 bases and the J gene end by 5 bases; junction bases not matched to a gene: 8. CDR1 SGDLS and CDR2 YYNGEE come from the germline V gene. The CDR3: CASSLTWGGETQYF. CDR3 nucleotide sequence: TGTGCCAGCAGCTTAACCTGGGGAGGGGAGACCCAGTACTTC.

The rearrangement links TRBV29-1 to TRBJ2-1; D is uncertain. V dropped 1 base and J dropped 4 bases, with 2 bases sitting between them. Looked up from germline, CDR1 is SQVTM and CDR2 is ANQGSEA. This CDR3 is built from 11 residues. CDR3 residues: CSVEGYNEQFF. As DNA, the CDR3 is TGCAGCGTTGAAGGATACAATGAGCAGTTCTTC.